This T cell receptor beta chain was captured in a study of T cell clonality in common variable immunodeficiency. V lost 0 bases and J 5 bases, leaving 9 bases between the germline ends. Germline V lookup: CDR1 SGHNT, CDR2 YYREEE (reference sequence). The CDR3 has 14 residues. This clone was detected ten times or more. Coverage ceases 3 residues before the CDR3 finishes, and the germline J gene fills in the end. Profiling relied on immunoSEQ multiplex PCR, and the TCRdb table lists in-frame clones only, not all of them. Singletons are absent from the sample, which has tens of thousands of clones. Sequencing was done on a sample of peripheral blood mononuclear cells. The rearrangement uses TRBV5-4 and TRBJ2-1; D uncertain. The clonotype comes from a person aged 18 to 70 in good health. Here the CDR3 reads CASSLEVANNEQFF. The part of the CDR3 DNA that was read is TGTGCCAGCAGCTTGGAGGTAGCCAACAATGAG.